This T cell receptor (beta chain) was retrieved from a study of a mutant IDH1 vaccine in newly diagnosed glioma (dated by TCRdb to the early 2020s). In the study overall: The roughly 32 treated patients were around 62% male and roughly 40% female, with a mean age of about 43 years. Before enrollment, patients had received standard therapy of radiotherapy alone, temozolomide alone, or radiochemotherapy with temozolomide; most received the combination. Six visits were used for peripheral blood collection: V03 (baseline), V05, V07, V10, V12 and V13. For exploratory analyses, roughly 25 treated patients had longitudinal TCRB deep sequencing done wherever samples were available. What the research found in general, with its limitations: It was noted by the authors that analyses of patient blood samples could not be reproduced owing to sample limitations. Pseudoprogression seemed to be unrelated to changes in the top peripheral T cell clonotypes found by TCRB sequencing. PBMC samples for TCRB deep sequencing were selected based on availability. Vaccine-induced immune responses across multiple MHC alleles were detected in 93.3% of patients.

V loses 5 bases at its end and J loses 15 bases; junction bases beyond the gene matches: 8. The CDR3 spans 13 residues, from the cysteine through the phenylalanine. The CDR3 DNA has 39 bases and is translated from base 1. CDR1 and CDR2 (MDHEN, SYDVKM) derive from the germline V gene. According to the study, the label for this sample's time point signals: baseline, week 1 (first vaccination visit). The treatment or condition label of this sample denotes: pre-vaccination baseline after standard-of-care therapy. Donors had newly diagnosed WHO grade 3 or 4 IDH1-mutant astrocytomas with loss of nuclear ATRX. The samples were drawn from NOA16, a multicentre, single-arm, open-label phase I trial in Germany that tested a mutant IDH1 peptide vaccine in humans for the first time. Blood drawn at visit V03 was used as the baseline sample for immunogenicity testing. The DNeasy Blood and Tissue Kit was used to extract genomic DNA from EDTA blood for TCRB sequencing.

A word on this clone: Which antigen it targets is not known. Base qualities are not provided; no much larger clone lies one nucleotide away.

Library preparation employed the immunoSEQ multiplex PCR assay. Rearranged TCR beta chain sequences were amplified using the hsTCRB Kit according to the manufacturer's protocol. TCRB libraries were sequenced on an Illumina MiSeq. The authors' analysis ran thus. The proprietary platform of the kit vendor was used for demultiplexing, trimming and gene mapping. TCRdb retrieved this table from immuneACCESS and kept in-frame rearrangements only. Not all clones are present; in checked studies, unresolved V genes account for under half, and no reason is known for the remainder. Clone size and the V and J calls come from that table; the DNA yielded D and trimming. The table for this sample lists 95,000 to 100,000 clones; around 90% of them were counted only once. The top ten clonotypes cover roughly 0.58% of the sample.

This receptor was identified in a woman in her fifties or sixties with glioma. The sample was PBMCs, taken from a glioma patient treated with radiotherapy, temozolomide or both. In this chain, TRBV28 is recombined with TRBJ2-1; TRBD2 agrees with 12 junctional bases. The CDR3: CASSASGLAGWFF. Read as DNA, the sequence is TGTGCCAGCAGTGCCTCGGGACTAGCGGGTTGGTTCTTC.